This TCR beta chain was sequenced in a study of OX40 agonist ivuxolimab in advanced cancers. General study points: Nonresponders, in some cases, also had low normalized T-cell clonal expansion.

Germline V gene sequence: CDR1 SGHTA, CDR2 FQGNSA. The CDR3 has 12 amino acids. The germline V and J ends were trimmed by 4 bases and 4 bases, with 6 bases remaining between them. Clones were sequenced by immunoSEQ multiplex PCR, and TCRdb holds only the in-frame ones, with some missing. The profile shows over 30,000 clones, approximately 79% of them singletons. Details on this clone: As yet, its antigen is unknown.

The specimen was CD4+ or CD8+ T cells sorted from blood, collected in a trial of the OX40 agonist ivuxolimab. The chain employs TRBV7-2 and TRBJ2-3; no clear D. This sequence originates from an adult with an advanced solid tumor such as melanoma, head and neck, liver or kidney cancer. CDR3 in amino acids: CASSSQPDTQYF. In nucleotides, the CDR3 is TGTGCCAGCAGCTCCCAGCCAGATACGCAGTATTTT.